This TCR beta chain was retrieved from a study of naive and memory T cell subsets. Two oligonucleotides, mixed equimolar, formed the beta constant-region primer covering TRBC1 and TRBC2. TCRdb reanalysed the UMI-ligation and nested PCR reads using MiXCR and keeps one entry per CDR3 protein. Here the sample spans 120,000 to 150,000 distinct CDR3 sequences, about a sixth being singletons. Germline lookup yields CDR1 SGHAT and CDR2 FQNNGV. V shed 0 bases, J shed 5 bases, and the junction held 7 bases outside the gene matches. This CDR3 contains 18 residues. This clonotype was obtained from a human donor in good health. The sequenced sample was naive CD4+ T cells from blood. The J gene is TRBJ2-5, the V gene TRBV11-2; 15 bases line up with TRBD2. This CDR3 reads CASSLETGTSGRMETQYF. For the CDR3, the DNA is TGTGCCAGCAGCTTAGAAACGGGGACTAGCGGGAGGATGGAGACCCAGTACTTC.